This is a list of T cell receptor beta chains from one sample in a study of blood T cell repertoires in COVID-19. The protocol was immunoSEQ multiplex PCR, while the TCRdb copy is restricted to in-frame clones and leaves out a portion. In the table there are about 75,000 clones, roughly 70% of which are singletons. Specimen: peripheral blood. The receptors come from a human donor with acute or convalescent COVID-19. The donor label of this sample is uncertain. The CDR3 runs from the conserved cysteine through the conserved F or W. The D gene is left open where the match is weak. Rows may omit the clone size; those that give it use once, few, many or a size class.

clone_size | j_call | d_call | cdr3_length | v_call | cdr3_nt | cdr3_aa
few | TRBJ1-4 | NA | 13 | TRBV28 | TGTGCCAGCAGTTGGGCCACAAATGAAAAACTGTTTTTT | CASSWATNEKLFF
NA | TRBJ1-3 | NA | 16 | TRBV18 | TGTGCCAGCTCACCAATAGGGGTTCGCTCTGGAAACACCATATATTTT | CASSPIGVRSGNTIYF
NA | TRBJ1-2 | NA | 15 | TRBV9 | TGTGCCAGCAGCGTAGGGTCAGGATCTAACTATGGCTACACCTTC | CASSVGSGSNYGYTF
NA | TRBJ2-2 | TRBD1 | 16 | TRBV6-6 | TGTGCCAGCAGTAAAGACAGGGTTCTGATAGCCGGGGAGCTGTTTTTT | CASSKDRVLIAGELFF
few | TRBJ1-2 | NA | 14 | TRBV27 | TGTGCCAGCAGTTTAAGAAGGGGCGGTAATGGCTACACCTTC | CASSLRRGGNGYTF
NA | TRBJ1-3 | NA | 18 | TRBV21-1 | TGTGCCAGCAGCAAAGAGGAGAAAGGGGGTCCGTGGGGAAACACCATATATTTT | CASSKEEKGGPWGNTIYF
NA | TRBJ1-4 | TRBD1 | 13 | TRBV10-3 | TGTGCCATCAGCCAGGGGGGCGGGGAAAAACTGTTTTTT | CAISQGGGEKLFF
NA | TRBJ2-2 | NA | 15 | TRBV7-8 | TGTGCCAGCAGCTTAGGCACTAGACTGACCGGGGAGCTGTTTTTT | CASSLGTRLTGELFF
few | TRBJ1-4 | TRBD1 | 13 | TRBV2 | TGTGCCAGCAGGGGGACAGGTGGAGAAAAACTGTTTTTT | CASRGTGGEKLFF
NA | TRBJ1-6 | NA | 15 | TRBV6-1 | TGTGCCAGCAGTGAAGGGGGCGCTGGAAGATCACCCCTCCACTTT | CASSEGGAGRSPLHF
once | TRBJ1-2 | NA | 14 | TRBV30 | TGTGCCTGGAGTGGAGGCAGAGGTTACTATGGCTACACCTTC | CAWSGGRGYYGYTF
NA | TRBJ2-1 | NA | 14 | TRBV7-9 | TGTGCCAGCAGCTTAGGGCGCGGGCTGCATCAGCAGTTCTTC | CASSLGRGLHQQFF
once | TRBJ1-6 | NA | 15 | TRBV5-4 | TGTGCCAGCAGCCCCGCGGGCTCTGGCAGTTCACCCCTCCACTTT | CASSPAGSGSSPLHF
NA | TRBJ2-3 | NA | 15 | TRBV2 | TGTGCCAGCAGTGCAAGCAGGGGTAGCACAGATACGCAGTATTTT | CASSASRGSTDTQYF
NA | TRBJ1-5 | NA | 13 | TRBV3-1/TRBV3-2 | TGTGCCAGCAGCCGAGGTAGCAATCAGCCCCAGCATTTT | CASSRGSNQPQHF
NA | TRBJ1-4 | TRBD1 | 17 | TRBV28 | TGTGCCAGCTCATCAGGTCAGGGGGTTGCAACTAATGAAAAACTGTTTTTT | CASSSGQGVATNEKLFF
NA | TRBJ1-2 | NA | 15 | TRBV4-2 | TGTGCCAGCAGCCAAGAGTTGGGGGGGTTCTATGGCTACACCTTC | CASSQELGGFYGYTF
NA | TRBJ2-1 | TRBD2 | 17 | TRBV3-1/TRBV3-2 | TGTGCCAGCAGCCCAAGGGGTCGGGAGGCCTCCTACAATGAGCAGTTCTTC | CASSPRGREASYNEQFF
few | TRBJ1-5 | TRBD1 | 17 | TRBV2 | TGTGCCAGCCGAGCCTGGACAGGGGCTACGACCGGGCAGCCCCAGCATTTT | CASRAWTGATTGQPQHF
NA | TRBJ2-1 | NA | 14 | TRBV6-6 | TGTGCCAGCAGTTACGTGCTAGCTGAGGGTGAGCAGTTCTTC | CASSYVLAEGEQFF
NA | TRBJ1-6 | NA | 14 | TRBV9 | TGTGCCAGCAGCGAGCACAGGTCCCCAGGGGCCCTCCACTTT | CASSEHRSPGALHF
NA | TRBJ2-1 | TRBD2 | 15 | TRBV7-3 | TGTGCCAGCAGCTTAGGTGGTAGCGGGAAGAACGAGCAGTTCTTC | CASSLGGSGKNEQFF
NA | TRBJ1-1 | NA | 14 | TRBV19 | TGTGCCAGTAGTCTGGGGGGGACTGACACTGAAGCTTTCTTT | CASSLGGTDTEAFF
once | TRBJ2-1 | NA | 14 | TRBV7-8 | TGTGCCAGCAGCTCCACCGAGCGGAACAATGAGCAGTTCTTC | CASSSTERNNEQFF
NA | TRBJ1-2 | NA | 15 | TRBV28 | TGTGCCAGCAAGTCGGTCAGGGCTTCTAACTATGGCTACACCTTC | CASKSVRASNYGYTF
few | TRBJ2-2 | NA | 22 | TRBV15 | TGTGCCACCAGCAGGAGAGGGGCCCTGGGGAGGCCGGCGACCCCGAACACCGGGGAGCTGTTTTTT | CATSRRGALGRPATPNTGELFF
NA | TRBJ2-3 | TRBD2 | 17 | TRBV5-1 | TGCGCCAGCAGTTCTAGCGGGGGGGCCAGGCTTGCAGATACGCAGTATTTT | CASSSSGGARLADTQYF
NA | TRBJ1-2 | NA | 11 | TRBV20-1 | TGCAGTGCTAGGGCGGACTATGGCTACACCTTC | CSARADYGYTF
NA | TRBJ1-6 | TRBD1 | 15 | TRBV19 | TGTGCCAGTAGTACAGGGGGCTCGCGGAATTCACCCCTCCACTTT | CASSTGGSRNSPLHF
NA | TRBJ1-1 | NA | 12 | TRBV27 | TGTGCCAGCAGTCCGCGGGGGGGGCGAGCTTTCTTT | CASSPRGGRAFF
NA | TRBJ2-2 | NA | 17 | TRBV30 | TGTGCCTGGGTCCGCAGGGGGAGCGGGAGTTACACCGGGGAGCTGTTTTTT | CAWVRRGSGSYTGELFF
NA | TRBJ1-2 | NA | 17 | TRBV19 | TGTGCCAGTAGTACTCCCCGAGGGGAGGAAGCTAACTATGGCTACACCTTC | CASSTPRGEEANYGYTF
NA | TRBJ1-1 | NA | 14 | TRBV3-1/TRBV3-2 | TGTGCCAGCAGCTTTTGGGGAGGGGACACTGAAGCTTTCTTT | CASSFWGGDTEAFF
NA | TRBJ1-6 | NA | 15 | TRBV19 | TGTGCCAGTCAGCAGCCGATAGCATATAATTCACCCCTCCACTTT | CASQQPIAYNSPLHF